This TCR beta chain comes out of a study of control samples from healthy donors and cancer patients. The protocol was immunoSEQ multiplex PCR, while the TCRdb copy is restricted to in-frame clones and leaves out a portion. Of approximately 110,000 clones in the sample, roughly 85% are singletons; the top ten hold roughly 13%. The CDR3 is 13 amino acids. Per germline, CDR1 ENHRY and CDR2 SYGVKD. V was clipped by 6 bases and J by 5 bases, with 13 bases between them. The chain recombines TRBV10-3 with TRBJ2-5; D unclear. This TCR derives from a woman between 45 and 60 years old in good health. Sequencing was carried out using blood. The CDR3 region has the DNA TGTGCCATCAGGACCGGCCTTCGGGAGACCCAGTACTTC. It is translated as CAIRTGLRETQYF.